This TCR beta chain was found in a study of T cell repertoires in cytomegalovirus infection. The overall study: TCR beta signatures that were public indicated CMV infection and matching HLA type.

This clonotype appeared a few times. Its antigen remains unidentified. Study results and caveats: Dominating the ex vivo response were TCR beta clonotypes that were CMV-specific and HLA-C-restricted. CMV carriers having the relevant HLA were flagged by cumulative public TCR beta family frequency.

TCRdb reprocessed the reads with MiXCR, giving one entry per CDR3 protein. The table lists about 60,000 distinct CDR3 sequences, 25% to 40% of them singletons. The germline V gene encodes CDR1 MNHEY and CDR2 SVGEGT. Trimming removed 5 bases from V and 3 bases from J; junction bases left unmatched: 8. The CDR3 extends over 15 amino acids. The chain links TRBV6-2 or TRBV6-3 to TRBJ2-5; 8 bases line up with TRBD2. The sample taken for sequencing was PBMCs, sequenced either directly or after in vitro stimulation (not recorded which). This clonotype was sampled from a human donor in good health (CMV status not recorded). Some clones in this sample may be carry-over from other donors' samples. This chain's CDR3 is CASSGRGAGEETQYF. Written as DNA, the CDR3 is TGTGCCAGCAGTGGCCGGGGAGCGGGAGAAGAGACCCAGTACTTC.